This T cell receptor (beta chain) originates from a study of blood T cell repertoires in COVID-19. Per the original data handling: By means of reference gene primer amplification, nucleated cell counts were estimated. Clones were sequenced by immunoSEQ multiplex PCR, and TCRdb holds only the in-frame ones, with some missing. Clonal size and the V and J genes are those of that table, whereas D and trimming came from the DNA. The sample shows around 250,000 clones, more than 65% of them seen only once. V shed 5 bases, J shed 6 bases, and the junction held 11 bases outside the gene matches. In germline, CDR1 is SGHAT, CDR2 FQNNGV. This CDR3 spans 15 amino acids.

Sequencing used PBMCs or T cells enriched from blood (not recorded which). The chain is built from TRBV11-2 and TRBJ2-7, with TRBD1 matching over 9 bases. The receptor was isolated from a man in his fifties who had recovered from COVID-19. The CDR3 region is CASSTFGQGKGEQYF. CDR3 sequence (DNA): TGTGCCAGCAGCACCTTCGGACAGGGGAAGGGCGAGCAGTACTTC.